The source of this T cell receptor beta chain is a study of blood T cells in healthy people across ages. Whole-study results and caveats: The fall in TCR beta diversity per million T cells was roughly linear with age.

In germline, CDR1 is SEHNR, CDR2 FQNEAQ (reference sequence). V was clipped by 0 bases and J by 0 bases, with 10 bases between them. The CDR3 runs to 16 residues. Each donor was a healthy Caucasian individual from Russia, aged roughly 6 to 90. It was 8 to 10 milliliters of peripheral blood that were drawn from each donor. Worth noting for this clonotype: The antigen is unknown.

Using a J-beta primer mix together with a sample-barcoded 5' primer, a second PCR was run for about 6 to 12 cycles. MiXCR was run by TCRdb on the 5' RACE reads, yielding one entry per CDR3 protein. The table records hundreds of thousands of distinct CDR3 sequences, roughly 50% of them present only once. The sample consisted of blood. This chain connects TRBV7-9 to TRBJ2-3, with unresolved D. This clonotype was obtained from a man aged 25-45 years in good health. CDR3 loop: CASSLAARQSTDTQYF. The CDR3 DNA is TGTGCCAGCAGCTTAGCAGCGCGGCAAAGCACAGATACGCAGTATTTT.